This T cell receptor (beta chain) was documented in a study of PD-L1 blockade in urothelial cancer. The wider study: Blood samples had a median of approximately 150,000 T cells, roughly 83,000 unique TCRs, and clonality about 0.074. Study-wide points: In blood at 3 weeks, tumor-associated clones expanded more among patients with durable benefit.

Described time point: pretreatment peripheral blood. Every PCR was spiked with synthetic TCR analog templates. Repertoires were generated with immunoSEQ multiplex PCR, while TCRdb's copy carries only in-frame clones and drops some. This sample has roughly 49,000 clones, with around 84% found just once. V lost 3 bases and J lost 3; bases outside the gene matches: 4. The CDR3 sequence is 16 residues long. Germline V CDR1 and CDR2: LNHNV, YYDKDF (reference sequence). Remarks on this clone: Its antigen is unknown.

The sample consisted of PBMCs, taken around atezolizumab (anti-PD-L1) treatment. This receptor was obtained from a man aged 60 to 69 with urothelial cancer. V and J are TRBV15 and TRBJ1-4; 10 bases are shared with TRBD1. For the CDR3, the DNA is TGTGCCACCAGCAGTAGACAGGGGGCTGCTAATGAAAAACTGTTTTTT. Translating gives CATSSRQGAANEKLFF.